The present T cell receptor beta chain was sequenced within a study of blood T cell repertoires in COVID-19. About the study: The study drew acute and convalescent COVID-19 samples from the United States, Italy and Spain. Nucleic acid was either cDNA or gDNA, and it came from T cells, B-cell-depleted T cells, or PBMCs.

As processed by the authors: It was from reference gene primer amplification that nucleated cell counts were estimated. Repertoires were generated with immunoSEQ multiplex PCR, while TCRdb's copy carries only in-frame clones and drops some. V, J and clone size are those of that table, while D and trimming were read from the DNA. This repertoire shows 90,000 to 100,000 clones, roughly 86% found once; its top ten account for about 9.4%. CDR1 and CDR2 from the germline V gene are SGDLS and YYNGEE. The V segment lost 4 bases and the J segment 8 bases; nucleotides outside the gene matches: 7. The CDR3 is 13 amino acids.

The rearrangement links TRBV9 to TRBJ1-2, with 8 bases that match TRBD1. Sequencing was done on a sample of peripheral blood. The clonotype originates from a man in his fifties or sixties with acute or convalescent COVID-19. The CDR3, as DNA: TGTGCCAGCAGCTTCACAGGGGGAAACGGCTACACCTTC. Its protein product is CASSFTGGNGYTF.